Below, 27 T cell receptor beta chains from the same sample are listed, as sequenced in a study of T cells in Graves' hyperthyroidism and ophthalmopathy. RNA transcripts provided the source from which TCR beta CDR3 regions were amplified. The study used the HTBI primer set for a first-round RT-PCR of the TCR CDR3. TCRdb ran MiXCR on the multiplex PCR reads and lists one entry per CDR3 protein. Of about 350,000 distinct CDR3 sequences in the sample, more than 11% were seen once. Sequencing input: blood. The receptors were sampled from a woman aged 25-40 years with Graves' hyperthyroidism.

This clonotype was detected ten times or more. The chain couples TRBV11-2 to TRBJ2-3; D is possibly TRBD2 (5 bases). CDR3 length equals 15 residues. V was shortened by 7 bases and J by 0 bases, with 14 bases between the two germline ends. Germline V gene sequence: CDR1 SGHAT, CDR2 FQNNGV. Written as DNA, the CDR3 is TGTGCCAGCACCTATGACTGGACTAGCACAGATACGCAGTATTTT. Translated: CASTYDWTSTDTQYF.

This clonotype came up many times. The chain links TRBV12-3 or TRBV12-4 to TRBJ1-5, with D perhaps TRBD1 (6 bases). The CDR3 contains 14 residues. Trimming took off 6 bases at V and 3 bases at J, with 12 bases between the two ends. The CDR3 sequence is CASRFTGSNQPQHF. DNA of the CDR3: TGTGCCAGCAGATTTACAGGGTCCAATCAGCCCCAGCATTTT.

This clonotype was seen ten or more times. CDR3 nucleotide sequence: TGCAGTGCTAGGACTAGCAGAGAGACCCAGTACTTC. It translates to CSARTSRETQYF. The rearrangement uses TRBV20-1 and TRBJ2-5; 7 bases line up with TRBD2. The CDR3 length is 12 residues. V gave up 3 bases and J gave up 4 bases; unmatched junction bases: 2. Germline CDR1 reads DFQATT; CDR2 reads SNEGSKA (reference sequence).

At least ten counts were recorded for this clonotype. This chain links TRBV6-5 with TRBJ2-3; D unclear. The CDR3 runs to 15 residues. CDR1 is MNHEY and CDR2 is SVGAGI in the germline V gene. V shed 0 bases and J shed 4 bases, with 11 bases lying between them. The CDR3 sequence is CASSYSKGVADTQYF. The CDR3 DNA reads as TGTGCCAGCAGTTACTCGAAAGGAGTGGCAGATACGCAGTATTTT.

This clonotype was detected a few times. The genes are TRBV6-1 and TRBJ1-5, with TRBD1 matching 10 bases. The V gene end was trimmed by 5 bases and the J gene end by 0 bases; junction bases not matched to a gene: 7. The germline V gene encodes CDR1 MNHNS and CDR2 SASEGT. The CDR3 length is 17 residues. This chain's CDR3 is CASSTGTGAVSNQPQHF. CDR3 DNA: TGTGCCAGCAGTACCGGGACAGGGGCCGTTAGCAATCAGCCCCAGCATTTT.

This clonotype was detected a few times. This sequence joins TRBV24-1 and TRBJ2-5, with 9 bases aligning to TRBD1. Germline V gene sequence: CDR1 KGHDR, CDR2 SFDVKD. This CDR3 region has 16 residues. Unmatched junction bases numbered 9, after V lost 4 bases and J lost 4 bases. CDR3 in amino acids: CATSDRGDRVGETQYF. The CDR3 region has the DNA TGTGCCACCAGTGACCGGGGGGACAGGGTGGGAGAGACCCAGTACTTC.

This clonotype occurred many times. The chain recombines TRBV20-1 with TRBJ2-3; 13 bases are a match to TRBD2. The CDR3 runs to 14 residues. Germline V gene lookup returns CDR1 DFQATT and CDR2 SNEGSKA (reference sequence). V was clipped by 6 bases and J by 6 bases; unmatched bases: 6. CDR3 in DNA: TGCAGTGCCACACTAGCGGGAGGGCCTGATACGCAGTATTTT. Protein: CSATLAGGPDTQYF.

This clonotype was seen a handful of times. This sequence joins TRBV30 and TRBJ2-6; the match to TRBD1 covers 8 bases. Germline V lookup: CDR1 GTSNPN, CDR2 SVGIG (reference sequence). J was trimmed by 0 bases and V by 4 bases; bases with no gene match: 8. The length of the CDR3 is 17 residues. CDR3 DNA sequence: TGTGCCTGGACCGTTACAGGGGGAGGCTCTGGGGCCAACGTCCTGACTTTC. Its translation is CAWTVTGGGSGANVLTF. Full variable domain (outside the CDR3, taken from reference TRBV30 and TRBJ2-6): SQTIHQWPATLVQPVGSPLSLECTVEGTSNPNLYWYRQAAGRGLQLLFYSVGIGQISSEVPQNLSASRPQDRQFILSSKKLLLSDSGFYLCAWTVTGGGSGANVLTFGAGSRLTVL.

This clonotype was counted ten times or more. Here the CDR3 DNA reads TGCAGCGCAGATAGTAGTAGGGGAACAGATACGCAGTATTTT. This codes for CSADSSRGTDTQYF. The gene calls are TRBV29-1 and TRBJ2-3, with D tentatively TRBD1 (5 bases). This CDR3 is built from 14 residues. CDR1 and CDR2 (germline): SQVTM, ANQGSEA. The V and J ends lost 7 bases and 3 bases respectively, with 17 bases between them.

V usage is TRBV6-2 or TRBV6-3 and J usage is TRBJ2-7; tentative D call: TRBD1 (5 bases). CDR1 and CDR2 (germline): MNHEY, SVGEGT. This CDR3 is built from 11 residues. Trimming removed 8 bases from V and 7 bases from J, with 12 bases in between. The chain's CDR3 is CASGARREQYF. CDR3 DNA: TGTGCCAGCGGGGCCCGGCGGGAGCAGTACTTC.

This clonotype was found many times. V gene TRBV6-1 combines with J gene TRBJ2-2, with 7 positions matching TRBD2. CDR3 length: 15 amino acids. J lost 0 bases, V lost 9 bases, and 7 bases had no gene match. The germline V gene has CDR1 MNHNS and CDR2 SASEGT. As DNA, the CDR3 is TGTGCCAGTCGTCGCGGGAGTGCGAACACCGGGGAGCTGTTTTTT. This gives the protein CASRRGSANTGELFF.

A few counts support this clonotype. V gene TRBV5-6 combines with J gene TRBJ1-1; D is perhaps TRBD1 (5 bases). CDR1 SGHDT and CDR2 YYEEEE come from the germline V gene. Trimming pared 0 bases from V and 9 bases from J, leaving 9 bases between. CDR3 length equals 12 residues. CDR3 DNA sequence: TGTGCCAGCAGCTTGGCCCAGGGACAAGCTTTCTTT. The encoded protein is CASSLAQGQAFF.

This clonotype occurred a few times. The V and J genes are TRBV7-3 and TRBJ2-1; D may be TRBD2 (6 bases). There are 15 residues in the CDR3. Germline-derived CDR1 and CDR2 are SGHTA and FQGTGA. The V gene lost 3 bases and the J gene lost 5 bases, with 14 bases spanning the gap. The DNA for the CDR3 is TGTGCCAGCAGCTTTAGGGACTCGATCGACAATGAGCAGTTCTTC. Protein: CASSFRDSIDNEQFF.

The chain employs TRBV20-1 and TRBJ2-7; TRBD1 aligns across 12 bases. Germline lookup yields CDR1 DFQATT and CDR2 SNEGSKA (reference sequence). Unmatched junction bases numbered 7, after V lost 3 bases and J lost 4 bases. The CDR3 totals 15 residues. The CDR3 region is CSARPRDRGRYEQYF. The CDR3 region has the DNA TGCAGTGCTAGGCCACGGGACAGGGGGCGGTACGAGCAGTACTTC.

This clonotype was picked up many times. V gene TRBV2 combines with J gene TRBJ1-5, with D possibly matching TRBD1 (5 bases). CDR1 SNHLY and CDR2 FYNNEI come from the germline V gene. Trimming took 3 bases from V and 7 from J, leaving 16 bases between them. The CDR3 extends over 15 amino acids. The DNA of the CDR3 is TGTGCCAGCAGTGATATGTGGGCGGACACCCAGCCCCAGCATTTT. This gives the protein CASSDMWADTQPQHF.

Regarding this clonotype: Possible read error: a much larger clone is one base away. No conserved phenylalanine or tryptophan is present at the end of the CDR3, so a read error is the likely explanation. The chain couples TRBV11-2 to TRBJ2-7; D is unclear. Germline lookup yields CDR1 SGHAT and CDR2 FQNNGV. Trimming left V 5 bases short and J 4 bases short, with 30 bases between. The CDR3 runs to 19 residues. CDR3 nucleotides: TGTGCCAGCAGCCCTTTCTTACCAGTCACCGGTCGAAGGCGGTACGAGCAGTACTCC. Translating it yields CASSPFLPVTGRRRYEQYS.

V gene TRBV10-2 combines with J gene TRBJ2-7; tentative D call: TRBD1 (6 bases). This CDR3 has 15 amino acids. Germline assignment: CDR1 WSHSY and CDR2 SAAADI. Trimming pared 6 bases from V and 2 bases from J, leaving 17 bases between. For the CDR3, the DNA is TGCGCCAGCAGAGCCGGGACACAAATTACCTACGAGCAGTACTTC. This codes for CASRAGTQITYEQYF.

Worth noting for this clonotype: Just one base apart from a much larger clone, this may be a read error. The chain joins TRBV11-2 to TRBJ2-1; 9 nucleotides agree with TRBD1. Per germline, CDR1 SGHAT and CDR2 FQNNGV. The CDR3 has 13 amino acids. Unmatched junction bases numbered 1, after V lost 8 bases and J lost 2 bases. CDR3 in DNA: TGTGCCAGCCGGGACAGGGCCTACAATGAGCAGTTCTTC. Translation: CASRDRAYNEQFF.

The table lists this clonotype with many counts. V usage is TRBV29-1 and J usage is TRBJ1-5, with TRBD1 as a possible D gene (6 bases). V lost 4 bases to trimming and J lost 3 bases, with 13 bases between them. CDR3 length: 14 residues. Germline CDR1 SQVTM, CDR2 ANQGSEA. The CDR3 here is CSVVEGGHNQPQHF. The CDR3 DNA is TGCAGCGTTGTCGAGGGGGGTCACAATCAGCCCCAGCATTTT.

This clonotype has ten or more counts. The J gene is TRBJ2-7, the V gene TRBV6-2 or TRBV6-3; D may correspond to TRBD1 or TRBD2 (6 bases each). The CDR3 contains 13 residues. Trimming pared 6 bases from V and 7 bases from J, leaving 16 bases between. CDR1 is MNHEY and CDR2 is SVGEGT in the germline V gene. The CDR3 DNA follows: TGTGCCAGCAGGCCGTCGGGGGCGGGTGAGCAGTACTTC. This translates into CASRPSGAGEQYF.

This clonotype was seen repeatedly, ten times or more. This chain joins TRBV10-3 and TRBJ2-7, with D hard to call. This CDR3 region has 12 residues. The germline gives CDR1 ENHRY, CDR2 SYGVKD. Trimming removed 6 bases at V and 5 bases at J, with 11 bases between. CDR3 bases: TGTGCCATCAGCCGTCTCCGGGACGAGCAGTACTTC. The encoded protein is CAISRLRDEQYF.

The chain combines TRBV4-1 with TRBJ2-7; possibly TRBD1 for D (5 bases). The V end lost 1 base, the J end lost 1 base, and 11 bases lay between the germline ends. Germline V gives CDR1 MGHRA, CDR2 YSYEKL. CDR3 size: 15 residues. CDR3 DNA sequence: TGCGCCAGCAGCCAAGTCAGCACAGGATCCTACGAGCAGTACTTC. Translated, it gives CASSQVSTGSYEQYF.

For this clonotype: One end of the junction fails to match germline, which may point to a read error. This chain joins TRBV29-1 and TRBJ2-2; D may be TRBD2 (6 bases). Per the germline V gene, CDR1 is SQVTM and CDR2 is ANQGSEA. The CDR3 sequence is 13 residues long. The CDR3 reads CSVGLDNTGGLFF. In DNA, the CDR3 is TGCAGCGTTGGACTAGACAACACCGGGGGGCTGTTTTTT.

The chain carries TRBV20-1 and TRBJ2-5; D is uncertain. The CDR3 runs 12 residues. Germline V CDR1 and CDR2: DFQATT, SNEGSKA (reference sequence). The V end was cut by 3 bases, the J end by 2 bases, with 7 bases between. The CDR3 reads CSASWTQETQYF. DNA for the CDR3: TGCAGTGCTAGTTGGACGCAAGAGACCCAGTACTTC.

Details on this clonotype: A much larger clone is a single base away; this may be a read error. This chain uses TRBV30 with TRBJ2-7; a weak D match, TRBD1 (5 bases). Germline V gene sequence: CDR1 GTSNPN, CDR2 SVGIG (reference sequence). Trimming took 2 bases from V and 6 from J, leaving 17 bases between them. The CDR3 contains 14 residues. For the CDR3, the DNA is TGTGCCTGGAGTATGGGGCCCGAACGACGCGAGCAGTACTTC. This sequence encodes CAWSMGPERREQYF.

The chain couples TRBV27 to TRBJ1-4, with TRBD1 identical over 9 bases. Looked up from germline, CDR1 is MNHEY and CDR2 is SMNVEV (reference sequence). CDR3 length: 14 amino acids. Losses at the gene ends were 6 bases for V and 7 bases for J; bases not matched to a gene: 6. CDR3 loop: CASRTGGPREKLFF. Here the CDR3 DNA reads TGTGCCAGCAGGACAGGGGGTCCACGTGAAAAACTGTTTTTT. Full variable domain (remainder filled in from reference TRBV27 and TRBJ1-4): EAQVTQNPRYLITVTGKKLTVTCSQNMNHEYMSWYRQDPGLGLRQIYYSMNVEVTDKGDVPEGYKVSRKEKRNFPLILESPSPNQTSLYFCASRTGGPREKLFFGSGTQLSVL.

This clonotype appeared a few times. J is TRBJ2-2 and V is TRBV18; tentatively, D is TRBD2 (6 bases). The germline CDR1 and CDR2 sequences are KGHSH and LQKENI. V lost 0 bases and J 0 bases, leaving 8 bases between the germline ends. This CDR3 has 16 residues. The CDR3 protein is CASSPPGDSNTGELFF. The CDR3 DNA sequence: TGTGCCAGCTCACCACCGGGGGACTCGAACACCGGGGAGCTGTTTTTT.